This T cell receptor (beta chain) was captured in a study of post-analysis software for immune sequencing data. The TCR beta cDNA libraries contained unique molecular identifiers. Using its own MiXCR run on the PCR reads, TCRdb lists one record per CDR3 protein. The data show around 770,000 distinct CDR3 sequences, with more than 45% seen just once and 4.9% held by the top ten. A remark on this clonotype: As yet, its antigen is unknown.

The study's findings and limits: About 5 TRBV segments, including TRBV5-6, TRBV5-1 and TRBV20-1, were more frequent in patients than controls. Same-batch preparations were strongly co-clustered by F measure. There was significantly lower normalized Chao1 diversity in multiple sclerosis patients than in controls.

This CDR3 has 15 residues. J was trimmed by 3 bases and V by 4 bases; bases with no gene match: 5. Germline CDR1 SGHRS, CDR2 YFSETQ. The gene calls are TRBV5-1 and TRBJ2-1, with 9 bases lining up with TRBD1. Sequenced sample: blood. The TCR sequence derives from a girl aged 5-17 years with multiple sclerosis. CDR3 residues: CASSVGQGGYNEQFF. As DNA, the CDR3 is TGCGCCAGCAGCGTGGGACAGGGAGGCTACAATGAGCAGTTCTTC.